Listed here are 3 T cell receptor beta chains from one sample, sequenced in a study of blood T cell repertoires in COVID-19. Assay used: immunoSEQ multiplex PCR; TCRdb lists only in-frame clones, some missing. The data contain under 200,000 clones, 65% to 90% of them singletons. The sample comprised peripheral blood. These receptors all come from a human donor in a cohort sampled during active COVID-19.

The chain joins TRBV10-1 to TRBJ1-1; D uncertain. V lost 6 bases to trimming and J lost 5 bases, with 13 bases between them. In germline, CDR1 is WNHNN, CDR2 SYGVQD (reference sequence). This CDR3 is 13 amino acids long. The CDR3 bases are TGCGCCAGCAGACTCGGGGTCGGGACTGAAGCTTTCTTT. It codes for CASRLGVGTEAFF.

V gene TRBV10-3 combines with J gene TRBJ2-3; 7 bases map to TRBD2. Germline V lookup: CDR1 ENHRY, CDR2 SYGVKD. The V and J ends lost 7 bases and 6 bases, in that order; junction bases with no gene match: 10. The CDR3 is 14 residues long. The CDR3 DNA reads as TGTGCCATCAAGTGGGGTGGGACTACTGATACGCAGTATTTT. Translation gives CAIKWGGTTDTQYF.

This clone is a singleton in its sample. The V call is TRBV5-8, the J call TRBJ1-1, with a weak D call TRBD1 (5 bases). The CDR3 length is 13 residues. From germline, CDR1 is SGHTS and CDR2 YDEGEE. V lost 2 bases to trimming and J lost 6 bases, with 11 bases between them. In DNA form, the CDR3 reads TGTGCCAGCAGCTTCTCAGGGATCGCTGAAGCTTTCTTT. Translation gives CASSFSGIAEAFF.